These 27 T cell receptor beta chains were sequenced from one sample in a study of blood T cell repertoires in COVID-19. Assay: immunoSEQ multiplex PCR; the TCRdb copy retains only in-frame clones and omits some. There are over 100,000 clones in the sample; roughly 80% occur only once, and 7.9% lies in the top ten. What was sequenced was peripheral blood. These receptors originate from a man between 65 and 85 years old with acute or convalescent COVID-19.

This rearrangement joins TRBV5-6 to TRBJ2-3, with 11 bases aligning to TRBD2. This CDR3 has 15 residues. After removal of 1 base from V and 3 bases from J, the junction contained 1 base not matched to a gene. The germline V gene encodes CDR1 SGHDT and CDR2 YYEEEE. CDR3 residues: CASSLRLAGTDTQYF. In nucleotides, the CDR3 is TGTGCCAGCAGCTTGCGACTAGCGGGGACAGATACGCAGTATTTT. The complete variable domain, with remaining parts taken from reference TRBV5-6 and TRBJ2-3, reads DAGVTQSPTHLIKTRGQQVTLRCSPKSGHDTVSWYQQALGQGPQFIFQYYEEEERQRGNFPDRFSGHQFPNYSSELNVNALLLGDSALYLCASSLRLAGTDTQYFGPGTRLTVL.

The rearrangement links TRBV19 to TRBJ2-2; TRBD1 is a possible D gene (6 bases). Germline V CDR1 and CDR2: LNHDA, SQIVND (reference sequence). This CDR3 has 15 residues. Trimming took 8 bases from V and 1 from J, leaving 14 bases between them. The CDR3 sequence: CASGSGTRNTGELFF. The CDR3 DNA reads as TGTGCCAGTGGATCCGGGACACGGAACACCGGGGAGCTGTTTTTT.

The count of this clone is one. The chain couples TRBV24-1 to TRBJ2-3; 10 bases are a match to TRBD1. The CDR3 consists of 18 residues. V trimming: 3 bases; J trimming: 2 bases; junction bases outside the gene matches: 10. Germline V gives CDR1 KGHDR, CDR2 SFDVKD. The CDR3 nucleotides are TGTGCCACCAGTGATCGGAGGTCGGGACAGGGGTCCACAGATACGCAGTATTTT. This codes for CATSDRRSGQGSTDTQYF.

This chain uses TRBV19 with TRBJ2-5; 7 positions match TRBD2. Losses at the gene ends were 4 bases for V and 3 bases for J; bases not matched to a gene: 5. This CDR3 comprises 14 residues. The germline V gene has CDR1 LNHDA and CDR2 SQIVND (reference sequence). This chain's CDR3 is CASSRTSGKETQYF. The CDR3 DNA follows: TGTGCCAGTAGTAGGACCAGCGGGAAAGAGACCCAGTACTTC.

In its sample, this clone was seen a few times. The chain employs TRBV28 and TRBJ1-2; no definite D call. The ends were cut back, 3 bases at V and 4 bases at J, with 9 bases in the middle. This CDR3 is built from 13 residues. CDR1 is MDHEN, CDR2 SYDVKM, per germline. The CDR3 sequence is CASSLATAYGYTF. In nucleotides, the CDR3 is TGTGCCAGCAGTTTGGCCACAGCCTATGGCTACACCTTC.

The chain has TRBV2 and TRBJ2-7; TRBD2 agrees at 14 bases. After removal of 6 bases from V and 5 bases from J, the junction contained 6 bases not matched to a gene. The CDR3 totals 15 residues. Germline CDR1 is SNHLY and CDR2 is FYNNEI. CDR3 loop: CASSATSGRVHEQYF. Here the CDR3 DNA reads TGTGCCAGCAGCGCGACTAGCGGGAGGGTCCACGAGCAGTACTTC.

The chain is built from TRBV10-2 and TRBJ1-6; D gene uncertain. Trimming took 3 bases from V and 10 from J, leaving 13 bases between them. Germline CDR1 and CDR2: WSHSY and SAAADI. This CDR3 has 14 residues. CDR3 loop: CASSDGVRRSPLHF. Here the CDR3 DNA reads TGCGCCAGCAGTGACGGGGTTCGACGATCACCCCTCCACTTT.

This clone has just a few counts. This chain uses TRBV6-5 with TRBJ2-7; 12 bases map to TRBD2. CDR1 is MNHEY, CDR2 SVGAGI, per germline. V was pared by 6 bases and J by 2 bases, with 5 bases of the junction left unmatched. The CDR3 runs to 15 residues. DNA for the CDR3: TGTGCCAGCAGAGCAACTAGCGGGAGGACCTACGAGCAGTACTTC. Amino acid sequence: CASRATSGRTYEQYF.

This chain connects TRBV20-1 to TRBJ2-3; TRBD1 matches 7 bases. This CDR3 region has 11 residues. Germline V CDR1 and CDR2: DFQATT, SNEGSKA (reference sequence). The CDR3 DNA reads TGCCGGACAGGTCCCACAGATACGCAGTATTTT. Translation: CRTGPTDTQYF.

CDR3 sequence (DNA): TGTGCCAGCAGCTCTCGACAGGTCGTTTCCTACGAGCAGTACTTC. It encodes CASSSRQVVSYEQYF. The V call is TRBV27, the J call TRBJ2-7, with a tentative D call TRBD1 (6 bases). This CDR3 comprises 15 residues. CDR1 is MNHEY, CDR2 SMNVEV, per germline (reference sequence). The V end lost 6 bases, the J end lost 1 base, and 16 bases lay between the germline ends.

This chain uses TRBV14 with TRBJ2-1; D perhaps matches TRBD2 (7 bases). The CDR3 consists of 16 residues. V dropped 2 bases and J dropped 4 bases, with 15 bases sitting between them. Germline-derived CDR1 and CDR2 are SGHDN and FVKESK. The CDR3 DNA reads as TGTGCCAGCAGCCAACTTGGGGGGGGGCCGTACAATGAGCAGTTCTTC. This gives the protein CASSQLGGGPYNEQFF.

In its sample, this clone was seen a few times. This chain joins TRBV6-2 or TRBV6-3 and TRBJ2-7; TRBD2 might be the D (7 bases). Trimming removed 0 bases from V and 1 base from J, with 10 bases in between. Germline assignment: CDR1 MNHEY and CDR2 SVGEGT. The CDR3 length is 15 residues. The CDR3 coding sequence is TGTGCCAGCAGTTACTCGGGGGGGCCTTCCTACGAGCAGTACTTC. Amino acid sequence: CASSYSGGPSYEQYF.

The gene calls are TRBV6-4 and TRBJ2-3; maybe TRBD2 (6 bases). Trimming pared 3 bases from V and 6 bases from J, leaving 10 bases between. Looked up from germline, CDR1 is MRHNA and CDR2 is SNTAGT. The CDR3 runs 13 residues. This CDR3 reads CASSERGMDTQYF. The DNA for the CDR3 is TGTGCCAGCAGTGAGCGGGGCATGGATACGCAGTATTTT.

The rearrangement joins TRBV18 to TRBJ2-7, with a weak D call TRBD1 (6 bases). V lost 1 base and J lost 6, with 13 bases in between. Looked up from germline, CDR1 is KGHSH and CDR2 is LQKENI. The CDR3 is 14 residues long. In nucleotides, the CDR3 is TGTGCCAGCTCACCACAGCTGGGGGACATCGAGCAGTACTTC. It yields the protein CASSPQLGDIEQYF.

The J gene is TRBJ2-1, the V gene TRBV5-4; D not resolved. The germline V gene encodes CDR1 SGHNT and CDR2 YYREEE (reference sequence). The CDR3 has 18 amino acids. V lost 4 bases to trimming and J lost 0 bases, with 20 bases between them. The CDR3 DNA sequence: TGTGCCAGCAGCCCCCTCGGTTCCCCTCAATTCTCCTACAATGAGCAGTTCTTC. It is translated as CASSPLGSPQFSYNEQFF.

V gene TRBV5-1 combines with J gene TRBJ1-2, with D unresolved. CDR3 length: 13 residues. Germline V gene lookup returns CDR1 SGHRS and CDR2 YFSETQ. Trimming took 4 bases from V and 6 from J, leaving 13 bases between them. The CDR3 DNA reads TGCGCCAGCAGCCCCGATGGCATCGATGGCTACACCTTC. As protein: CASSPDGIDGYTF.

This sequence joins TRBV10-3 and TRBJ1-4, with D possibly being TRBD1 (6 bases). V lost 3 bases, J lost 7 bases, and 12 bases lay in between. From germline, CDR1 is ENHRY and CDR2 SYGVKD. CDR3 length: 14 residues. CDR3 sequence reads: CAISDPGVGEKLFF. The CDR3 DNA follows: TGTGCCATCAGTGACCCAGGGGTGGGTGAAAAACTGTTTTTT.

The J gene is TRBJ2-5, the V gene TRBV19; 9 bases are shared with TRBD2. J gave up 1 base and V 4 bases, and 4 bases lay outside the gene matches. This CDR3 comprises 15 residues. CDR1 and CDR2 (germline): LNHDA, SQIVND (reference sequence). As DNA, the CDR3 is TGTGCCAGTAGTAAAGGTAGCGGGGGCCAAGAGACCCAGTACTTC. Translated: CASSKGSGGQETQYF.

The chain employs TRBV10-3 and TRBJ1-5, with 11 nucleotides matching TRBD1. Germline assignment: CDR1 ENHRY and CDR2 SYGVKD. There are 17 residues in the CDR3. The trim removed 4 bases at V and 1 base at J, leaving 6 bases unmatched. CDR3 nucleotide sequence: TGTGCCATCAGTGCGGACAGGGGGCGCCGGAGCAATCAGCCCCAGCATTTT. Encoded protein: CAISADRGRRSNQPQHF.

The chain carries TRBV7-9 and TRBJ2-3; tentatively, D is TRBD1 (6 bases). This CDR3 is built from 14 residues. The V and J ends lost 5 bases and 6 bases respectively, with 15 bases between them. Germline V gene lookup returns CDR1 SEHNR and CDR2 FQNEAQ (reference sequence). DNA for the CDR3: TGTGCCAGCAGCCTACAGGGAGTCGGTGATACGCAGTATTTT. It is translated as CASSLQGVGDTQYF.

This clone was counted once. The rearrangement joins TRBV10-3 to TRBJ1-1; D is unclear. CDR1 and CDR2 (germline): ENHRY, SYGVKD. The V end was cut by 5 bases, the J end by 2 bases, with 9 bases between. The CDR3 runs to 13 residues. CDR3 nucleotide sequence: TGTGCCATCAGTCCGAGGGAAAACACTGAAGCTTTCTTT. This encodes CAISPRENTEAFF.

This chain connects TRBV7-9 to TRBJ1-1; the match to TRBD1 covers 9 bases. Germline-derived CDR1 and CDR2 are SEHNR and FQNEAQ (reference sequence). J gave up 1 base and V 5 bases, and 11 bases lay outside the gene matches. The CDR3 extends over 17 amino acids. The CDR3 DNA is TGTGCCAGCAGCCCGGTGGGACAGGGAATTCGGAACACTGAAGCTTTCTTT. The encoded protein is CASSPVGQGIRNTEAFF.

The V call is TRBV29-1, the J call TRBJ2-1, with D tentatively TRBD1 (6 bases). Per germline, CDR1 SQVTM and CDR2 ANQGSEA. V was cut by 4 bases and J by 6 bases, with 16 bases left in between. The CDR3 is 14 residues long. The CDR3, as DNA: TGCAGCGTTGGGCCGACGGGCAGGGGCAATGAGCAGTTCTTC. Translation gives CSVGPTGRGNEQFF.

The chain carries TRBV6-5 and TRBJ2-2; the D is unclear. The CDR3 has 14 residues. Trimming pared 6 bases from V and 1 base from J, leaving 9 bases between. Germline CDR1 is MNHEY and CDR2 is SVGAGI. CDR3 in amino acids: CASSPGWNTGELFF. DNA of the CDR3: TGTGCCAGCAGCCCCGGGTGGAACACCGGGGAGCTGTTTTTT.

This chain connects TRBV9 to TRBJ1-1; TRBD1 aligns across 8 bases. Germline V gene sequence: CDR1 SGDLS, CDR2 YYNGEE. The CDR3 length is 15 residues. V gave up 0 bases and J gave up 1 base; unmatched junction bases: 2. CDR3 amino acids: CASSVDGTGNTEAFF. DNA of the CDR3: TGTGCCAGCAGCGTAGATGGGACAGGGAACACTGAAGCTTTCTTT.

V and J are TRBV2 and TRBJ1-6, with 7 bases that match TRBD1. With V trimmed by 1 base and J by 10 bases, 4 bases remained unmatched. Germline V gene data show CDR1 as SNHLY and CDR2 as FYNNEI. The CDR3 extends over 14 amino acids. CDR3 bases: TGTGCCAGCAGTGAAGACAGGGGAGGATCACCCCTCCACTTT. It codes for CASSEDRGGSPLHF.

The genes are TRBV4-2 and TRBJ2-2; 14 nucleotides line up with TRBD2. Germline assignment: CDR1 LGHNA and CDR2 YNFKEQ. The CDR3 sequence is 22 residues long. V shed 4 bases and J 4 bases; nucleotides not matched to a gene: 20. CDR3 in DNA: TGTGCCAGCAGCCTAGCCTACACCGGGACTAGCGGGAGTGGATGGACCACCGGGGAGCTGTTTTTT. This codes for CASSLAYTGTSGSGWTTGELFF.